A single sample gave rise to the 28 T cell receptor beta chains below, sequenced in a study of cytomegalovirus exposure and HLA in healthy donors (TCRdb year 2017). The library was produced with the immunoSEQ multiplex PCR assay. The multiplex PCR relied on a mix of 60 forward primers for TCR Vbeta segments and 13 reverse primers for TCR Jbeta segments. This immuneACCESS table, as held by TCRdb, lists in-frame sequences with V and J called but not all clones. Of the missing ones, under half trace to an unresolved V gene in checked studies; the others have no known cause. In all, the sample holds over 200,000 clones, and under 80% of those were seen once. Jointly, the top ten make up 1.8% of the sample. Sequencing used PBMCs. The source is a woman between 25 and 40 years old in good health and CMV-seronegative.

This clone has ten or more counts. Other DNA sequences within the sample encode an identical CDR3. V is TRBV5-1 and J is TRBJ2-5; 8 bases line up with TRBD2. The CDR3 extends over 14 amino acids. Germline-derived CDR1 and CDR2 are SGHRS and YFSETQ. With 1 base clipped from V and 6 bases from J, the junction kept 5 bases outside the gene matches. Written as DNA, the CDR3 is TGCGCCAGCAGCTTGACGGGAGGGCCCCAGACCCAGTACTTC. This sequence encodes CASSLTGGPQTQYF.

This rearrangement joins TRBV28 to TRBJ1-5; TRBD1 is a possible D gene (5 bases). Trimming pared 7 bases from V and 4 bases from J, leaving 11 bases between. Germline V lookup: CDR1 MDHEN, CDR2 SYDVKM. The CDR3 runs 13 residues. DNA of the CDR3: TGTGCCAGCATGGGGGAGGGGAATCAGCCCCAGCATTTT. This codes for CASMGEGNQPQHF.

In DNA form, the CDR3 reads TGTGCCAGCAGCCAGGGTGGAAACCCCTACAATGAGCAGTTCTTC. Translation gives CASSQGGNPYNEQFF. The chain recombines TRBV11-3 with TRBJ2-1; D possibly corresponds to TRBD1 (5 bases). The germline V and J ends were trimmed by 5 bases and 2 bases, with 13 bases remaining between them. Germline V gene data show CDR1 as SGHNT and CDR2 as YENEEA. The CDR3 consists of 15 residues. The full variable domain, its missing parts supplied by reference TRBV11-3 and TRBJ2-1, is EAGVVQSPRYKIIEKKQPVAFWCNPISGHNTLYWYLQNLGQGPELLIRYENEEAVDDSQLPKDRFSAERLKGVDSTLKIQPAELGDSAVYLCASSQGGNPYNEQFFGPGTRLTVL.

V and J are TRBV5-5 and TRBJ2-7; the match to TRBD1 covers 9 bases. Germline-derived CDR1 and CDR2 are SGHKS and YYEKEE (reference sequence). The CDR3 consists of 13 residues. Losses at the gene ends were 3 bases for V and 5 bases for J; bases not matched to a gene: 3. The CDR3 DNA reads TGTGCCAGCAGCTCGGGACAGGGTAACGAGCAGTACTTC. The encoded protein is CASSSGQGNEQYF.

The chain has TRBV19 and TRBJ1-2, with a possible D match to TRBD1 (5 bases). The CDR3 is made up of 15 amino acids. The V gene's germline CDR1 is LNHDA and CDR2 SQIVND (reference sequence). V was clipped by 0 bases and J by 4 bases, with 12 bases between them. CDR3 coding DNA: TGTGCCAGTAGTATAGATCTCTCAGGGTTCTATGGCTACACCTTC. Protein product: CASSIDLSGFYGYTF.

V usage is TRBV4-1 and J usage is TRBJ1-4; tentative D call: TRBD1 (5 bases). Trimming removed 1 base from V and 3 bases from J, with 9 bases in between. CDR1 is MGHRA and CDR2 is YSYEKL in the germline V gene. CDR3 length equals 15 residues. CDR3 loop: CASSQGQGPNEKLFF. CDR3 sequence (DNA): TGCGCCAGCAGCCAAGGGCAGGGCCCTAATGAAAAACTGTTTTTT.

In the case of this clone: Compared with germline, one end of the junction differs, possibly owing to a read error. The chain combines TRBV7-7 with TRBJ2-5; unclear D gene. Germline V CDR1 and CDR2: SSHAT, FNYEAQ (reference sequence). The CDR3 loop spans 14 amino acids. This CDR3 reads CASSLEYDLGTQYF. The DNA for the CDR3 is TGTGCTAGCAGCTTAGAATACGATCTCGGGACCCAGTACTTC.

The rearrangement uses TRBV7-9 and TRBJ2-3; D not resolved. V was cut by 2 bases and J by 2 bases, with 8 bases left in between. This CDR3 spans 14 amino acids. CDR1 SEHNR and CDR2 FQNEAQ come from the germline V gene (reference sequence). The CDR3 here is CASSLIGYTDTQYF. CDR3 bases: TGTGCCAGCAGCTTAATCGGGTACACAGATACGCAGTATTTT.

The rearrangement uses TRBV6-6 and TRBJ2-7, with 7 bases that match TRBD2. Per the germline V gene, CDR1 is MNHNY and CDR2 is SVGAGI (reference sequence). The CDR3 has 16 amino acids. V shed 6 bases and J 4 bases; nucleotides not matched to a gene: 15. The CDR3: CASSLWEGSEGYEQYF. Here the CDR3 DNA reads TGTGCCAGCAGCCTGTGGGAGGGATCCGAAGGTTACGAGCAGTACTTC.

The CDR3 here is CASSGDSSFEQYF. Here the CDR3 DNA reads TGTGCCAGCAGTGGGGATTCTAGCTTCGAGCAGTACTTC. The V and J genes are TRBV6-1 and TRBJ2-7; D is perhaps TRBD2 (5 bases). This CDR3 comprises 13 residues. The germline CDR1 and CDR2 sequences are MNHNS and SASEGT. V lost 4 bases, J lost 6 bases, and 13 bases lay in between.

Comments on this clone: Other nucleotide sequences in the sample specify the same CDR3. The rearrangement uses TRBV5-4 and TRBJ1-3, with a tentative D call TRBD1 (5 bases). With 7 bases removed from V and 4 bases from J, the gap between germline ends came to 12 bases. In germline, CDR1 is SGHNT, CDR2 YYREEE (reference sequence). The CDR3 contains 13 residues. CDR3 protein: CASSLAGGNTIYF. CDR3 nucleotide sequence: TGTGCCAGCTCCCTGGCAGGGGGAAACACCATATATTTT.

This sequence joins TRBV25-1 and TRBJ2-1; 7 bases are a match to TRBD2. CDR3 length equals 15 residues. Germline V gene lookup returns CDR1 MGHDK and CDR2 SYGVNS. J lost 2 bases, V lost 7 bases, and 8 bases had no gene match. CDR3 bases: TGTGCCAGCACCGTGGGCAGCGGGGCCTACAATGAGCAGTTCTTC. It is translated as CASTVGSGAYNEQFF.

In the case of this clone: The same CDR3 can be traced to other DNA sequences in this sample. The V and J genes are TRBV6-5 and TRBJ1-5, with D hard to call. This CDR3 is 13 amino acids long. The germline V gene encodes CDR1 MNHEY and CDR2 SVGAGI. With 2 bases removed from V and 4 bases from J, the gap between germline ends came to 6 bases. DNA of the CDR3: TGTGCCAGCAGTTACGGAGGAAATCAGCCCCAGCATTTT. Translated, it gives CASSYGGNQPQHF.

J is TRBJ1-2 and V is TRBV7-9; D remains unclear. This CDR3 is 13 amino acids long. CDR1 and CDR2 (germline): SEHNR, FQNEAQ (reference sequence). V dropped 0 bases and J dropped 5 bases, with 7 bases sitting between them. DNA of the CDR3: TGTGCCAGCAGCTTAGCGAACAGTTATGGCTACACCTTC. Translated: CASSLANSYGYTF.

V is TRBV7-8 and J is TRBJ1-2, with 8 nucleotides matching TRBD1. Germline V gene lookup returns CDR1 SGHVS and CDR2 FQNEAQ. V shed 5 bases, J shed 0 bases, and the junction held 8 bases outside the gene matches. CDR3 size: 16 residues. This CDR3 reads CASSADRGSANYGYTF. CDR3 nucleotides: TGTGCCAGCAGCGCCGACAGGGGCTCCGCTAACTATGGCTACACCTTC. Supplemented by reference TRBV7-8 and TRBJ1-2, the full variable domain reads GAGVSQSPRYKVAKRGQDVALRCDPISGHVSLFWYQQALGQGPEFLTYFQNEAQLDKSGLPSDRFFAERPEGSVSTLKIQRTQQEDSAVYLCASSADRGSANYGYTFGSGTRLTVV.

This clone was seen a few times. V and J are TRBV2 and TRBJ2-7, with 8 bases identical to TRBD1. V lost 6 bases to trimming and J lost 4 bases; unmatched junction nucleotides: 5. This CDR3 contains 13 residues. Germline lookup yields CDR1 SNHLY and CDR2 FYNNEI. CDR3 protein: CASSVGQGYEQYF. In DNA form, the CDR3 reads TGTGCCAGCAGCGTCGGACAGGGTTACGAGCAGTACTTC.

V is TRBV15 and J is TRBJ2-5; D is uncertain. The CDR3 is made up of 15 amino acids. Trimming shortened V by 0 bases and J by 5 bases, and 13 bases separated the two germline ends. CDR1 LNHNV and CDR2 YYDKDF come from the germline V gene (reference sequence). The CDR3 region is CATSRDLMAVETQYF. The CDR3 bases are TGTGCCACCAGCAGAGATTTGATGGCCGTGGAGACCCAGTACTTC.

Written as DNA, the CDR3 is TGTGCCAGCAGCCAAGACTTAGCGGGGGAGGAGGGGGAGACCCAGTACTTC. Translating it yields CASSQDLAGEEGETQYF. This chain joins TRBV5-4 and TRBJ2-5; 9 nucleotides agree with TRBD2. Germline loops: CDR1 SGHNT, CDR2 YYREEE (reference sequence). The V gene end was trimmed by 4 bases and the J gene end by 5 bases; junction bases not matched to a gene: 15. This CDR3 is built from 17 residues.

The rearrangement joins TRBV30 to TRBJ2-1, with D possibly TRBD2 on 6 matching bases. The CDR3 is made up of 13 amino acids. Germline V CDR1 and CDR2: GTSNPN, SVGIG (reference sequence). V was cut by 0 bases and J by 4 bases, with 7 bases left in between. CDR3 sequence: CAWSVGTYNEQFF. In DNA, the CDR3 is TGTGCCTGGAGTGTCGGGACTTACAATGAGCAGTTCTTC.

This clone was seen only a few times. The chain joins TRBV5-4 to TRBJ1-2; TRBD1 matches 7 bases. The CDR3 is 15 amino acids. CDR1 and CDR2 (germline): SGHNT, YYREEE (reference sequence). V lost 6 bases to trimming and J lost 4 bases; unmatched junction nucleotides: 12. The CDR3 sequence: CASTTSGTELYGYTF. CDR3 nucleotide sequence: TGTGCCAGCACCACATCCGGGACAGAACTCTATGGCTACACCTTC.

This clone was counted a few times. The chain's CDR3 is CASSLLVADNEQFF. The CDR3 DNA reads TGTGCCAGCAGCTTGTTAGTTGCCGACAATGAGCAGTTCTTC. The chain links TRBV5-5 to TRBJ2-1; no definite D call. The CDR3 sequence is 14 residues long. V dropped 1 base and J dropped 5 bases, with 10 bases sitting between them. Germline V lookup: CDR1 SGHKS, CDR2 YYEKEE (reference sequence).

The chain has TRBV7-5 and TRBJ1-2. TRBV7-5 is shown as a pseudogene. The length of the CDR3 is 10 residues. Here the CDR3 DNA reads TGTGCCTACTTACCCTATGGCTACACCTTC. Translating gives CAYLPYGYTF.

This chain joins TRBV11-2 and TRBJ1-1; weak D call: TRBD1 (6 bases). Germline CDR1 reads SGHAT; CDR2 reads FQNNGV. The CDR3 has 13 residues. V was trimmed by 5 bases and J by 1 base, leaving 8 bases between them. The CDR3 DNA follows: TGTGCCAGCAGCATGGACAGGAACACTGAAGCTTTCTTT. Amino acids: CASSMDRNTEAFF. Based on the CDR3 plus reference TRBV11-2 and TRBJ1-1, the full variable domain is EAGVAQSPRYKIIEKRQSVAFWCNPISGHATLYWYQQILGQGPKLLIQFQNNGVVDDSQLPKDRFSAERLKGVDSTLKIQPAKLEDSAVYLCASSMDRNTEAFFGQGTRLTVV.

J is TRBJ1-1 and V is TRBV4-1; D is uncertain. CDR3 length: 14 amino acids. The germline gives CDR1 MGHRA, CDR2 YSYEKL. V shed 5 bases and J shed 5 bases, with 15 bases lying between them. The CDR3 DNA sequence: TGCGCCAGCAGCGGGCCCCTGAAAGGTACTGAAGCTTTCTTT. It is translated as CASSGPLKGTEAFF.

The J gene is TRBJ2-1, the V gene TRBV18; 9 bases are a match to TRBD1. The V gene's germline CDR1 is KGHSH and CDR2 LQKENI. The CDR3 has 15 residues. J gave up 3 bases and V 2 bases, and 2 bases lay outside the gene matches. CDR3: CASSPGTGNYNEQFF. Here the CDR3 DNA reads TGTGCCAGCTCACCAGGGACAGGGAACTACAATGAGCAGTTCTTC.

This clone was recorded once. The chain joins TRBV11-3 to TRBJ2-1, with 7 bases matching TRBD1. V lost 0 bases, J lost 9 bases, and 8 bases stayed unmatched. Germline V gene sequence: CDR1 SGHNT, CDR2 YENEEA. The CDR3 is made up of 15 amino acids. CDR3 nucleotide sequence: TGTGCCAGCAGCTTAGATGGGACAGTAAACGGTGAGCAGTTCTTC. As protein: CASSLDGTVNGEQFF.

The V and J genes are TRBV2 and TRBJ1-1; 12 nucleotides line up with TRBD1. The germline V gene encodes CDR1 SNHLY and CDR2 FYNNEI. Unmatched junction bases numbered 7, after V lost 6 bases and J lost 11 bases. This CDR3 is built from 13 residues. The CDR3 sequence is CASSGTGGGKAFF. CDR3 DNA: TGTGCCAGCAGCGGGACAGGGGGCGGTAAGGCTTTCTTT.

The V gene is TRBV6-1, the J gene TRBJ2-5; weak D call: TRBD1 (6 bases). V was shortened by 6 bases and J by 4 bases, with 6 bases between the two germline ends. The germline V gene encodes CDR1 MNHNS and CDR2 SASEGT. CDR3 length: 11 amino acids. CDR3 sequence reads: CASRQGETQYF. The CDR3 DNA reads as TGTGCCAGCAGACAGGGAGAGACCCAGTACTTC.